Listed below are T cell receptor beta chains from one sample, sequenced in a study of T cell clusters in autoimmune cytopenias. TCRdb re-called the multiplex PCR reads, yielding one record per CDR3 amino acid sequence without DNA. The clone table shows 1,500 to 2,500 distinct CDR3 sequences, with the ten largest holding roughly 29%. The sample taken for sequencing was peripheral blood. The receptor source for this set is a human donor with an autoimmune cytopenia or autoimmune hepatitis (not recorded which). Both conserved end residues are part of each CDR3. The size of a clone is reported for some rows only, either as once, few or many, or as a class for expanded clones.

cdr3_length j_call v_call clone_size cdr3_aa
15 TRBJ1-5 TRBV6-2/TRBV6-3 medium-sized CASSYSRPEISPQHF
16 TRBJ2-3 TRBV7-9 medium-sized CASSFRVGPSTDTQYF
15 TRBJ1-2 TRBV20-1 - CSARVGAGYYQGYTF
15 TRBJ2-7 TRBV7-6 medium-sized CASSLAGAPPYEQYF
17 TRBJ1-6 TRBV6-5 - CASSYSGTGGYNSPLHF
13 TRBJ2-1 TRBV11-1 - CASLPSGRDEQFF
15 TRBJ2-2 TRBV7-9 - CASSLDRGYTGELFF
15 TRBJ1-4 TRBV11-3 - CASSLSGATNEKLFF
17 TRBJ1-1 TRBV6-1 - CASTRLGQGIMNTEAFF
14 TRBJ1-4 TRBV9 - CASSVAGGDEKLFF